These 20 T cell receptor beta chains were all obtained from the same sample, sequenced in a study of T-cell reconstitution after alpha-beta-depleted transplantation in children. Researchers prepared the TCRbeta library using unique molecular identifiers, the study reports. TCRdb re-called the PCR reads with MiXCR, one entry per CDR3 protein. The profile shows some 390,000 distinct CDR3 sequences, roughly 22% of them singletons. The sequencing used PBMCs from the stem cell graft donor, collected from the stem cell graft. Source of these receptors: a human donor who donated a stem cell graft to a child with acute myeloid leukemia.

This clonotype was observed at least ten times. The chain carries TRBV29-1 and TRBJ2-3; 8 bases agree with TRBD2. The CDR3 contains 15 residues. With V trimmed by 1 base and J by 2 bases, 5 bases remained unmatched. CDR1 is SQVTM and CDR2 is ANQGSEA in the germline V gene. CDR3 sequence (DNA): TGCAGCGTTGAAGGAGCGGGAGTTATCACAGATACGCAGTATTTT. This codes for CSVEGAGVITDTQYF.

Ten or more counts support this clonotype. The chain links TRBV29-1 to TRBJ1-2, with D possibly matching TRBD1 (6 bases). Trimming took off 7 bases at V and 6 bases at J, with 15 bases between the two ends. There are 12 residues in the CDR3. From germline, CDR1 is SQVTM and CDR2 ANQGSEA. Written as DNA, the CDR3 is TGCAGCGCTAAACGGACAGATCATGGCTACACCTTC. Translating it yields CSAKRTDHGYTF.

The V and J genes are TRBV20-1 and TRBJ2-3, with 10 bases aligning to TRBD2. The CDR3 totals 17 residues. V dropped 0 bases and J dropped 6; count of bases not matched to a gene: 12. Germline CDR1 and CDR2: DFQATT and SNEGSKA (reference sequence). This CDR3 reads CSARDDTGTSVLDTQYF. CDR3 sequence (DNA): TGCAGTGCTAGAGACGATACGGGGACTAGCGTTTTGGATACGCAGTATTTT.

The V gene is TRBV5-1, the J gene TRBJ2-5, with TRBD2 as a possible D gene (6 bases). V was pared by 4 bases and J by 1 base, with 14 bases between. The germline gives CDR1 SGHRS, CDR2 YFSETQ. This CDR3 is 15 amino acids long. The CDR3 DNA is TGCGCCAGCAGCGGGGGACTCACACGCCAAGAGACCCAGTACTTC. It encodes CASSGGLTRQETQYF.

The chain joins TRBV15 to TRBJ2-1; 12 bases align to TRBD2. This CDR3 comprises 14 residues. The germline V gene has CDR1 LNHNV and CDR2 YYDKDF (reference sequence). V shed 3 bases and J 8 bases; nucleotides not matched to a gene: 2. CDR3 in amino acids: CATSRTSGRYEQFF. The CDR3 DNA reads as TGTGCCACCAGCAGGACTAGCGGGAGATATGAGCAGTTCTTC.

This clonotype appeared a few times. V is TRBV7-2 and J is TRBJ2-1, with unresolved D. The germline V gene has CDR1 SGHTA and CDR2 FQGNSA. The CDR3 consists of 15 residues. V shed 1 base and J shed 2 bases, with 9 bases lying between them. DNA of the CDR3: TGTGCCAGCAGCTTAGATGGGCGTCCCTACAATGAGCAGTTCTTC. Amino acids: CASSLDGRPYNEQFF.

The V gene is TRBV7-2, the J gene TRBJ2-1; 9 bases agree with TRBD1. CDR1 is SGHTA, CDR2 FQGNSA, per germline. This CDR3 has 16 amino acids. V lost 6 bases to trimming and J lost 0 bases; unmatched junction nucleotides: 6. DNA for the CDR3: TGTGCCAGCAGATCTCGACAGGGGGACTCCTACAATGAGCAGTTCTTC. Translation gives CASRSRQGDSYNEQFF.

In this sample, this clonotype turned up a few times. The chain couples TRBV4-2 to TRBJ2-7; D call uncertain. Germline values: CDR1 LGHNA, CDR2 YNFKEQ. This CDR3 has 14 residues. V lost 1 base to trimming and J lost 2 bases, with 9 bases between them. This chain's CDR3 is CASSQAGGPYEQYF. The CDR3 bases are TGTGCCAGCAGCCAAGCGGGCGGCCCCTACGAGCAGTACTTC.

This chain links TRBV5-1 with TRBJ2-2, with a tentative D call TRBD2 (5 bases). CDR1 SGHRS and CDR2 YFSETQ come from the germline V gene. V dropped 4 bases and J dropped 3 bases, with 10 bases sitting between them. This CDR3 comprises 14 residues. The CDR3 region is CASSRLLDTGELFF. Written as DNA, the CDR3 is TGCGCCAGCAGCCGACTACTTGACACCGGGGAGCTGTTTTTT.

This clonotype was seen at least ten times. The V gene is TRBV10-3, the J gene TRBJ2-3; D may be TRBD1 or TRBD2 (5 bases each). The CDR3 totals 15 residues. Germline V gene data show CDR1 as ENHRY and CDR2 as SYGVKD. Trimming cost V 4 bases and J 7 bases, with 18 bases left between them. The CDR3 nucleotides read TGTGCCATCAGTGGTGGAGGCAGGGTACAGAATACGCAGTATTTT. Its translation is CAISGGGRVQNTQYF.

V is TRBV6-1 and J is TRBJ2-3, with TRBD1 matching over 7 bases. The length of the CDR3 is 16 residues. The trim removed 5 bases at V and 0 bases at J, leaving 8 bases unmatched. Germline CDR1 and CDR2: MNHNS and SASEGT. The CDR3 protein is CASSLNQGVSTDTQYF. CDR3 sequence (DNA): TGTGCCAGCAGTCTAAACCAGGGGGTCAGCACAGATACGCAGTATTTT.

Only a few counts were recorded for this clonotype. The genes are TRBV27 and TRBJ2-7, with no clear D. The germline V and J ends were trimmed by 0 bases and 1 base, with 13 bases remaining between them. Germline assignment: CDR1 MNHEY and CDR2 SMNVEV (reference sequence). The CDR3 runs to 16 residues. The CDR3, as DNA: TGTGCCAGCAGTTTATCGGCTCCCGCTAATTCCTACGAGCAGTACTTC. As protein: CASSLSAPANSYEQYF.

The gene calls are TRBV10-3 and TRBJ2-2, with TRBD1 matching 11 bases. Germline V gives CDR1 ENHRY, CDR2 SYGVKD. The CDR3 covers 15 residues. J lost 4 bases, V lost 8 bases, and 6 bases had no gene match. Here the CDR3 DNA reads TGTGCCATCGGGGGACAGGGGGAAATCACCGGGGAGCTGTTTTTT. Translated, it gives CAIGGQGEITGELFF.

Ten or more counts support this clonotype. The chain joins TRBV6-1 to TRBJ2-1; no reliable D call. Trimming cost V 1 base and J 4 bases, with 8 bases left between them. Germline CDR1 MNHNS, CDR2 SASEGT. This CDR3 region has 14 residues. The CDR3 here is CASSEGAGYNEQFF. The CDR3 DNA is TGTGCCAGCAGTGAAGGGGCAGGTTACAATGAGCAGTTCTTC.

This clonotype was observed a few times. This chain connects TRBV29-1 to TRBJ2-6; the D call may be TRBD1 or TRBD2 (5 bases each). The CDR3 is 15 residues long. V gave up 3 bases and J gave up 4 bases, with 13 bases separating them. Germline V gives CDR1 SQVTM, CDR2 ANQGSEA. The CDR3, as DNA: TGCAGCGTTGATGGGGGTGGGCCGGGGGCCAACGTCCTGACTTTC. Its protein is CSVDGGGPGANVLTF.

This clonotype was observed a single time. In DNA, the CDR3 is TGCAGTGCTAACCGGGCCGGGACAGGGCCTTATAGCAATCAGCCCCAGCATTTT. It encodes CSANRAGTGPYSNQPQHF. V gene TRBV20-1 combines with J gene TRBJ1-5, with TRBD1 matching 9 bases. The junction had 13 bases not matched to a gene; V was cut back by 4 bases and J by 0 bases. This CDR3 is 18 amino acids long. Germline V gives CDR1 DFQATT, CDR2 SNEGSKA (reference sequence).

The sample holds a few counts of this clonotype. V gene TRBV2 combines with J gene TRBJ2-1, with D possibly TRBD1 on 6 matching bases. The germline CDR1 and CDR2 sequences are SNHLY and FYNNEI. The CDR3 spans 12 residues. The V and J ends lost 6 bases and 8 bases respectively, with 11 bases between them. For the CDR3, the DNA is TGTGCCAGCAGGGCAGGGGTTGATGAGCAGTTCTTC. This codes for CASRAGVDEQFF.

Only a few counts were recorded for this clonotype. The chain has TRBV12-3 or TRBV12-4 and TRBJ1-1, with D tentatively TRBD1 (5 bases). The V end was cut by 1 base, the J end by 1 base, with 13 bases between. This CDR3 has 16 amino acids. The CDR3 here is CASSLGRDGRNTEAFF. CDR3 in DNA: TGTGCCAGCAGTTTAGGCAGGGATGGGAGGAACACTGAAGCTTTCTTT.

The sample holds many counts of this clonotype. In nucleotides, the CDR3 is TGTGCCAGCAGTTTTAGTTCGAGGTTACGCATGATGAACACTGAAGCTTTCTTT. Translation: CASSFSSRLRMMNTEAFF. V and J are TRBV27 and TRBJ1-1; D is unclear. Trimming removed 3 bases at V and 0 bases at J, with 20 bases between. Per germline, CDR1 MNHEY and CDR2 SMNVEV (reference sequence). The length of the CDR3 is 18 residues.

This clonotype was seen only a few times. V gene TRBV20-1 combines with J gene TRBJ1-1; 7 bases line up with TRBD1. The CDR3 totals 13 residues. The germline V gene has CDR1 DFQATT and CDR2 SNEGSKA (reference sequence). Losses at the gene ends were 2 bases for V and 4 bases for J; bases not matched to a gene: 4. CDR3 in amino acids: CSARPDRVTEAFF. For the CDR3, the DNA is TGCAGTGCTAGACCTGACAGGGTCACTGAAGCTTTCTTT.